The 18 T cell receptor beta chains below all came from one sample that was sequenced in a study of blood T cell repertoires in COVID-19. Assay used: immunoSEQ multiplex PCR; TCRdb lists only in-frame clones, some missing. The sample includes under 150,000 clones, around 88% seen only once; the top ten take around 19%. Sequencing was done on a sample of peripheral blood. These receptors were obtained from a woman aged 45-59 years who had recovered from COVID-19.

The rearrangement uses TRBV19 and TRBJ1-1; possible D gene TRBD1, 5 bases. The ends were cut back, 5 bases at V and 2 bases at J, with 12 bases in the middle. This CDR3 has 14 amino acids. The germline V gene encodes CDR1 LNHDA and CDR2 SQIVND (reference sequence). Here the CDR3 reads CASSHGGENTEAFF. The CDR3 DNA sequence: TGTGCCAGTAGTCACGGAGGGGAAAACACTGAAGCTTTCTTT.

CDR3 sequence reads: CASSNGLAGFFYNEQFF. CDR3 nucleotide sequence: TGTGCCAGCAGCAATGGACTAGCGGGATTCTTCTACAATGAGCAGTTCTTC. The chain recombines TRBV14 with TRBJ2-1, with TRBD2 matching 12 bases. CDR3 length: 17 amino acids. J was trimmed by 3 bases and V by 5 bases; bases with no gene match: 8. The V gene's germline CDR1 is SGHDN and CDR2 FVKESK. Based on the CDR3 plus reference TRBV14 and TRBJ2-1, the full variable domain is EAGVTQFPSHSVIEKGQTVTLRCDPISGHDNLYWYRRVMGKEIKFLLHFVKESKQDESGMPNNRFLAERTGGTYSTLKVQPAELEDSGVYFCASSNGLAGFFYNEQFFGPGTRLTVL.

J is TRBJ2-7 and V is TRBV2; 10 bases match TRBD1. The CDR3 runs to 14 residues. Germline V lookup: CDR1 SNHLY, CDR2 FYNNEI. Trimming removed 7 bases from V and 4 bases from J; junction bases left unmatched: 7. CDR3 coding DNA: TGTGCCAGCACTAACCGGGACAGGGGTTACGAGCAGTACTTC. Residues: CASTNRDRGYEQYF.

In this sample, this clone turned up a few times. This rearrangement joins TRBV27 to TRBJ1-6; D not resolved. CDR3 length: 13 amino acids. V lost 6 bases and J lost 11, with 14 bases in between. Germline V gives CDR1 MNHEY, CDR2 SMNVEV (reference sequence). The CDR3 nucleotides are TGTGCCAGCAGCACTGAAAGCGGGGCACCCCTCCACTTT. Its protein product is CASSTESGAPLHF.

J is TRBJ2-4 and V is TRBV5-1; TRBD1 might be the D (6 bases). This CDR3 region has 16 residues. Germline loops: CDR1 SGHRS, CDR2 YFSETQ. V was pared by 4 bases and J by 0 bases, with 14 bases between. CDR3 in DNA: TGCGCCAGCAGCAAAACAGGGAACGCAGCCAAAAACATTCAGTACTTC. Translation: CASSKTGNAAKNIQYF. The full variable domain, with the rest looked up from reference TRBV5-1 and TRBJ2-4, is KAGVTQTPRYLIKTRGQQVTLSCSPISGHRSVSWYQQTPGQGLQFLFEYFSETQRNKGNFPGRFSGRQFSNSRSEMNVSTLELGDSALYLCASSKTGNAAKNIQYFGAGTRLSVL.

The chain links TRBV18 to TRBJ2-5; TRBD1 aligns across 9 bases. Germline CDR1 reads KGHSH; CDR2 reads LQKENI. This CDR3 comprises 14 residues. J gave up 4 bases and V 3 bases, and 3 bases lay outside the gene matches. Here the CDR3 DNA reads TGTGCCAGCTCACCGGGACAGGGACCAGAGACCCAGTACTTC. Protein product: CASSPGQGPETQYF. Together with reference TRBV18 and TRBJ2-5, the CDR3 gives the full variable domain: NAGVMQNPRHLVRRRGQEARLRCSPMKGHSHVYWYRQLPEEGLKFMVYLQKENIIDESGMPKERFSAEFPKEGPSILRIQQVVRGDSAAYFCASSPGQGPETQYFGPGTRLLVL.

J is TRBJ2-2 and V is TRBV7-9; 8 bases line up with TRBD2. Germline lookup yields CDR1 SEHNR and CDR2 FQNEAQ (reference sequence). The junction had 5 bases not matched to a gene; V was cut back by 8 bases and J by 3 bases. The CDR3 is 14 amino acids. The CDR3 protein is CASRRGGDTGELFF. The DNA of the CDR3 is TGTGCCAGCCGCCGGGGGGGAGACACCGGGGAGCTGTTTTTT. Variable domain in full (rest from reference TRBV7-9 and TRBJ2-2): DTGVSQNPRHKITKRGQNVTFRCDPISEHNRLYWYRQTLGQGPEFLTYFQNEAQLEKSRLLSDRFSAERPKGSFSTLEIQRTEQGDSAMYLCASRRGGDTGELFFGEGSRLTVL.

This clone was found a few times. V and J are TRBV6-5 and TRBJ2-1; TRBD2 matches 8 bases. Germline V gene lookup returns CDR1 MNHEY and CDR2 SVGAGI. Trimming removed 5 bases from V and 5 bases from J; junction bases left unmatched: 2. The CDR3 runs 13 residues. In DNA form, the CDR3 reads TGTGCCAGCAGTCTTAGCGGGAACAATGAGCAGTTCTTC. This translates into CASSLSGNNEQFF.

The chain combines TRBV18 with TRBJ2-7, with D maybe TRBD2 (5 bases). The V end was cut by 3 bases, the J end by 0 bases, with 18 bases between. The CDR3 is 17 residues long. Germline CDR1 KGHSH, CDR2 LQKENI. CDR3 sequence (DNA): TGTGCCAGCTCACCTGTGGCCCTCCGCGGAGGCTCCTACGAGCAGTACTTC. It specifies CASSPVALRGGSYEQYF.

This rearrangement joins TRBV7-9 to TRBJ1-1; 7 nucleotides match TRBD1. The CDR3 extends over 15 amino acids. The V segment lost 3 bases and the J segment 1 base; nucleotides outside the gene matches: 5. Germline CDR1 SEHNR, CDR2 FQNEAQ (reference sequence). This CDR3 reads CASSLQGQRNTEAFF. The CDR3 DNA is TGTGCCAGCAGCTTGCAGGGACAGAGGAACACTGAAGCTTTCTTT.

V is TRBV10-3 and J is TRBJ1-1; D may be TRBD1 (5 bases). This CDR3 region has 14 residues. The germline V gene encodes CDR1 ENHRY and CDR2 SYGVKD. With 4 bases removed from V and 3 bases from J, the gap between germline ends came to 12 bases. CDR3 sequence reads: CAISVGGGDTEAFF. The CDR3 DNA is TGTGCCATCAGTGTGGGGGGTGGGGACACTGAAGCTTTCTTT.

V usage is TRBV11-3 and J usage is TRBJ1-4, with D possibly being TRBD1 (6 bases). The germline V gene has CDR1 SGHNT and CDR2 YENEEA. The ends were cut back, 7 bases at V and 6 bases at J, with 15 bases in the middle. This CDR3 has 14 amino acids. The DNA of the CDR3 is TGTGCCAGCACCCGCGGGGGGGCGTATGAAAAACTGTTTTTT. Translating gives CASTRGGAYEKLFF.

There are a few counts of this clone. J is TRBJ2-5 and V is TRBV6-5; tentative D call: TRBD1 (6 bases). Trimming left V 3 bases short and J 9 bases short, with 14 bases between. The CDR3 totals 13 residues. Per the germline V gene, CDR1 is MNHEY and CDR2 is SVGAGI. This CDR3 is CASSYMGKGAQYF. CDR3 nucleotides: TGTGCCAGCAGTTATATGGGGAAGGGGGCCCAGTACTTC.

This chain connects TRBV18 to TRBJ1-2; the D is unclear. The CDR3 totals 15 residues. In germline, CDR1 is KGHSH, CDR2 LQKENI. V was pared by 2 bases and J by 0 bases, with 10 bases between. The DNA of the CDR3 is TGTGCCAGCTCACCATATAACATCCCTAACTATGGCTACACCTTC. Amino acids: CASSPYNIPNYGYTF.

V gene TRBV19 combines with J gene TRBJ2-6, with D unclear. Trimming pared 9 bases from V and 0 bases from J, leaving 12 bases between. The CDR3 runs 15 residues. Germline V gene sequence: CDR1 LNHDA, CDR2 SQIVND (reference sequence). The CDR3 DNA is TGTGCCAGCGGTCCTATCCACTCTGGGGCCAACGTCCTGACTTTC. Translating it yields CASGPIHSGANVLTF.

The V gene is TRBV5-1, the J gene TRBJ1-2; D is uncertain. Trimming pared 0 bases from V and 2 bases from J, leaving 8 bases between. The CDR3 is made up of 14 amino acids. In germline, CDR1 is SGHRS, CDR2 YFSETQ. Here the CDR3 DNA reads TGCGCCAGCAGCTTGGCCCCGCGGAACTATGGCTACACCTTC. Translated: CASSLAPRNYGYTF.

The chain is built from TRBV21-1 and TRBJ1-2; the listed D gene, TRBD1, was not tested against the DNA. TRBV21-1 constitutes a pseudogene. CDR3 length equals 14 residues. The CDR3 sequence: CASSSQTGGYGYTF. CDR3 coding DNA: TGTGCCAGCAGCAGCCAGACAGGGGGCTATGGCTACACCTTC.

The chain carries TRBV2 and TRBJ2-7, with a weak D call TRBD2 (6 bases). V was shortened by 10 bases and J by 2 bases, with 18 bases between the two germline ends. Germline CDR1 and CDR2: SNHLY and FYNNEI. The CDR3 has 14 amino acids. The CDR3 spells CATTLGPGAYEQYF. The DNA for the CDR3 is TGTGCCACCACCCTAGGGCCGGGGGCCTACGAGCAGTACTTC.